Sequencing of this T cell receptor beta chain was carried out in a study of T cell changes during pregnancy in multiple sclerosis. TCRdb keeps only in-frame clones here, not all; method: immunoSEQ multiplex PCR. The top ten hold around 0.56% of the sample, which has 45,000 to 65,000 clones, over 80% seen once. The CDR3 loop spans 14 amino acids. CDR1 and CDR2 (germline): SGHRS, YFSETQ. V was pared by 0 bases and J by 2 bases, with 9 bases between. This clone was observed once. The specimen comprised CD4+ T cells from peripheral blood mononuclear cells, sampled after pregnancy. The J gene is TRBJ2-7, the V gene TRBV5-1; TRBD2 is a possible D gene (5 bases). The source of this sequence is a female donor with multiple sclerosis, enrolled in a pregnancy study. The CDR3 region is CASSLGLATYEQYF. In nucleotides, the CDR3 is TGCGCCAGCAGCTTGGGGCTAGCAACCTACGAGCAGTACTTC. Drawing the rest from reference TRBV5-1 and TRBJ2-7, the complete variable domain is KAGVTQTPRYLIKTRGQQVTLSCSPISGHRSVSWYQQTPGQGLQFLFEYFSETQRNKGNFPGRFSGRQFSNSRSEMNVSTLELGDSALYLCASSLGLATYEQYFGPGTRLTVT.